This is a list of T cell receptor beta chains from one sample in a study of tumor-infiltrating lymphocytes in oesophageal squamous cell carcinoma. Via MiXCR, TCRdb re-called the PCR reads, giving one row per CDR3 protein. The data contain 8,000 to 13,000 distinct CDR3 sequences, roughly 60% of them singletons. Specimen: esophageal tumor tissue. The receptor source for this set is a female donor with esophageal squamous cell carcinoma. CDR3s leave out the opening cysteine and the closing phenylalanine or tryptophan.

V	J	CDR3
TRBV7-3	TRBJ2-1	ASSLGTSYNEQF
TRBV12-3/TRBV12-4	TRBJ2-5	ASSAGLAGWETQY
TRBV6-5	-	ASSYGQGGYEQY
TRBV7-2	TRBJ2-2	ASSGRLAGTGELF
TRBV5-3	-	ASSLGLAGGNNEQF
TRBV7-9	TRBJ1-1	ASSLQGGTEAF
TRBV7-2	-	ASSPLDEQY
TRBV7-2	TRBJ2-3	ASSLEWQAGVTDTQY
TRBV7-2	TRBJ1-2	ASSLGQIYGYT
TRBV7-2	-	ASSSTLVRQF
TRBV7-2	TRBJ2-5	ASSLALGQSRKETQY
TRBV25-1	-	ASSRISSGETQY
TRBV10-3	TRBJ2-7	AISEMTPSYEQY
TRBV7-2	TRBJ2-5	ASSRPGGQETQY
TRBV4-2	-	ASSHPGRNLLNYGYT
TRBV7-2	TRBJ2-1	ASSLESGKNEQF
TRBV7-3	TRBJ2-1	ASSLTADYNEQF
TRBV28	TRBJ2-5	ASSTDSPGTQY
TRBV6-6	TRBJ2-3	ASASLYEGGPDTQY
TRBV18	TRBJ2-1	ASSPRDNEQF
TRBV6-8	TRBJ1-5	ASRLTGGDQPQH
TRBV11-3	TRBJ2-1	ASSPRTVGLQF
TRBV7-2	TRBJ2-3	ASSLGGQDTQY
TRBV6-6	TRBJ2-1	ASSRLNNEQF
TRBV28	TRBJ2-2	ASLEAGGPHTGELF
TRBV7-9	TRBJ2-3	ASSFFAGSTDTQY
TRBV6-6	-	ASRQNLQETQY